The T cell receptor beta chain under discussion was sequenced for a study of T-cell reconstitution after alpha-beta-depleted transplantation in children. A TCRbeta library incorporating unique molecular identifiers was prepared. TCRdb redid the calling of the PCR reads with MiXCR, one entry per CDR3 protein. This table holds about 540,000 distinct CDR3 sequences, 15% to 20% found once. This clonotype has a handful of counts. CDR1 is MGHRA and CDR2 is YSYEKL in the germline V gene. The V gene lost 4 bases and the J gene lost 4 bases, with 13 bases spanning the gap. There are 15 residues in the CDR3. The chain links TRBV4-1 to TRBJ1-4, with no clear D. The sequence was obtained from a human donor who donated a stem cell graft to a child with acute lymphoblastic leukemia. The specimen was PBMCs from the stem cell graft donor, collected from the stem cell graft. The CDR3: CASSPKDGFNEKLFF. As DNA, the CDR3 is TGCGCCAGCAGCCCCAAGGACGGATTTAATGAAAAACTGTTTTTT.